Here is one TCR beta chain with its context. Antigen unknown. Only in-frame clones appear in the TCRdb table, and some are missing; sequencing was by immunoSEQ multiplex PCR. Here the sample spans around 110,000 clones, 81% being singletons. The entry originates in a study of radiotherapy plus CTLA-4 blockade in lung cancer. On the study more broadly: Roughly 17% of patients responded objectively, and approximately 31% achieved disease control.

Overall study findings and caveats: Among blood TCR repertoires after radiotherapy plus ipilimumab, tumor-derived clones expanded. Reported findings show early blood T cell clone dynamics, with interferon-beta, best predicted response.

J gave up 2 bases and V 4 bases, and 8 bases lay outside the gene matches. This CDR3 has 17 residues. CDR1 and CDR2 from the germline V gene are LGHNA and YSLEER. This sequence originates from a human donor with non-small cell lung cancer that progressed on radiotherapy plus ipilimumab. Some clones in this sample may be carry-over from other donors' samples. This chain links TRBV4-3 with TRBJ2-1; the match to TRBD1 covers 10 bases. The sample was peripheral blood, taken from a patient treated with radiotherapy plus ipilimumab. CDR3 region: CASSPQTGTGAYNEQFF. The CDR3 bases are TGCGCCAGCAGCCCCCAAACCGGGACAGGGGCCTACAATGAGCAGTTCTTC.